Listed here are 14 T cell receptor beta chains from one sample, sequenced in a study of T cell responses to AZD1222 COVID-19 vaccine. Clones were sequenced by immunoSEQ multiplex PCR, and TCRdb holds only the in-frame ones, with some missing. The sample holds some 200,000 clones, less than 95% seen once. The source was peripheral blood, collected 28 days after the second dose of the MenACWY control vaccine. All receptors come from an adult who received the MenACWY meningococcal vaccine as a control.

The DNA for the CDR3 is TGTGCCAGCAGCTTAGCGGGACGGTTGAACACTGAAGCTTTCTTT. Protein: CASSLAGRLNTEAFF. The V and J genes are TRBV11-1 and TRBJ1-1, with D tentatively TRBD1 (5 bases). The V and J ends lost 0 bases and 0 bases respectively, with 8 bases between them. The germline V gene has CDR1 SGHAT and CDR2 FQDESV (reference sequence). The CDR3 is 15 amino acids.

The rearrangement links TRBV5-1 to TRBJ1-1; D uncertain. The CDR3 totals 15 residues. Germline loops: CDR1 SGHRS, CDR2 YFSETQ. V lost 2 bases to trimming and J lost 2 bases, with 13 bases between them. CDR3 DNA: TGCGCCAGCAGCTTTGACGGAACTCGTAACACTGAAGCTTTCTTT. This codes for CASSFDGTRNTEAFF. Full variable domain (rest looked up from reference TRBV5-1 and TRBJ1-1): KAGVTQTPRYLIKTRGQQVTLSCSPISGHRSVSWYQQTPGQGLQFLFEYFSETQRNKGNFPGRFSGRQFSNSRSEMNVSTLELGDSALYLCASSFDGTRNTEAFFGQGTRLTVV.

This chain links TRBV9 with TRBJ2-3; 11 nucleotides line up with TRBD2. CDR1 is SGDLS and CDR2 is YYNGEE in the germline V gene. V gave up 0 bases and J gave up 5 bases; unmatched junction bases: 2. This CDR3 region has 15 residues. The CDR3 loop reads CASSVGTSGLDTQYF. In nucleotides, the CDR3 is TGTGCCAGCAGCGTAGGGACTAGCGGGTTAGATACGCAGTATTTT.

The chain couples TRBV5-1 to TRBJ2-7, with 7 bases that match TRBD2. Germline V gene lookup returns CDR1 SGHRS and CDR2 YFSETQ. The CDR3 contains 14 residues. After removal of 5 bases from V and 6 bases from J, the junction contained 11 bases not matched to a gene. The CDR3 loop is CASRSGGSGSEQYF. The CDR3 DNA reads as TGCGCCAGCAGGTCGGGGGGAAGTGGGTCCGAGCAGTACTTC.

The chain couples TRBV4-1 to TRBJ1-5; D unclear. The V end was cut by 3 bases, the J end by 2 bases, with 20 bases between. The CDR3 has 18 residues. Germline V CDR1 and CDR2: MGHRA, YSYEKL. This CDR3 is CASSHSREASGGNQPQHF. CDR3 sequence (DNA): TGCGCCAGCAGCCACTCCCGGGAAGCCTCGGGAGGCAATCAGCCCCAGCATTTT.

The rearrangement uses TRBV18 and TRBJ2-3, with 10 bases matching TRBD2. This CDR3 contains 18 residues. Germline CDR1 reads KGHSH; CDR2 reads LQKENI. V was pared by 3 bases and J by 2 bases, with 11 bases of the junction left unmatched. CDR3 residues: CASSPSPSGGANTDTQYF. CDR3 sequence (DNA): TGTGCCAGCTCACCGTCTCCCAGCGGGGGGGCCAACACAGATACGCAGTATTTT.

This clone was detected once. The chain joins TRBV30 to TRBJ2-3, with 9 bases matching TRBD2. Unmatched junction bases numbered 3, after V lost 3 bases and J lost 2 bases. The germline gives CDR1 GTSNPN, CDR2 SVGIG (reference sequence). There are 14 residues in the CDR3. CDR3 bases: TGTGCCTGGAGGCCGGGACTAGCCACAGATACGCAGTATTTT. Its protein product is CAWRPGLATDTQYF.

The genes are TRBV20-1 and TRBJ1-2; 7 bases agree with TRBD1. V shed 3 bases and J 5 bases; nucleotides not matched to a gene: 9. Germline V CDR1 and CDR2: DFQATT, SNEGSKA (reference sequence). This CDR3 comprises 14 residues. The CDR3: CSASRDSVGYGYTF. The CDR3 DNA reads as TGCAGTGCTAGTCGGGACAGCGTTGGGTATGGCTACACCTTC.

The chain combines TRBV20-1 with TRBJ1-1, with D possibly being TRBD1 (5 bases). With 7 bases removed from V and 4 bases from J, the gap between germline ends came to 10 bases. Germline CDR1 reads DFQATT; CDR2 reads SNEGSKA (reference sequence). CDR3 size: 11 residues. DNA of the CDR3: TGCAGTGTAGGGCAGGGCACTGAAGCTTTCTTT. Translating gives CSVGQGTEAFF.

The V and J genes are TRBV9 and TRBJ1-1; 9 bases are a match to TRBD1. J was trimmed by 2 bases and V by 3 bases; bases with no gene match: 2. Per the germline V gene, CDR1 is SGDLS and CDR2 is YYNGEE. This CDR3 has 14 residues. CDR3 in amino acids: CASSATGGNTEAFF. The DNA of the CDR3 is TGTGCCAGCAGCGCCACAGGGGGCAACACTGAAGCTTTCTTT.

The V gene is TRBV28, the J gene TRBJ2-3, with no clear D. The CDR3 runs to 11 residues. V shed 3 bases and J shed 12 bases, with 10 bases lying between them. In germline, CDR1 is MDHEN, CDR2 SYDVKM. CDR3 loop: CASSLTASQYF. CDR3 nucleotide sequence: TGTGCCAGCAGTTTGACGGCCTCCCAGTATTTT.

The V gene is TRBV5-4, the J gene TRBJ1-5; D is undetermined. This CDR3 spans 14 amino acids. The V gene lost 1 base and the J gene lost 2 bases, with 7 bases spanning the gap. The V gene's germline CDR1 is SGHNT and CDR2 YYREEE (reference sequence). In nucleotides, the CDR3 is TGTGCCAGCAGCTTGAAGGGTGGCAATCAGCCCCAGCATTTT. Translation: CASSLKGGNQPQHF.

The V call is TRBV4-1, the J call TRBJ2-7; 7 bases are a match to TRBD1. V was pared by 5 bases and J by 6 bases, with 10 bases of the junction left unmatched. There are 14 residues in the CDR3. Germline assignment: CDR1 MGHRA and CDR2 YSYEKL. The CDR3 sequence: CASSSPGQLTEQYF. The CDR3 DNA is TGCGCCAGCAGCTCGCCGGGACAGCTAACCGAGCAGTACTTC.

The V gene is TRBV5-4, the J gene TRBJ2-3; maybe TRBD1 (6 bases). Deletions cut 3 bases from V and 5 bases from J, with 10 bases between. This CDR3 region has 13 residues. Germline CDR1 reads SGHNT; CDR2 reads YYREEE (reference sequence). The CDR3 region is CASSSGALDTQYF. Written as DNA, the CDR3 is TGTGCCAGCAGCTCAGGGGCTCTAGATACGCAGTATTTT.